What follows are 5 T cell receptor beta chains derived from one specimen sequenced in a study of early T cells in non-severe SARS-CoV-2 infection. TCRdb analysed the 5' RACE reads with MiXCR anew, one entry per CDR3 protein. The repertoire holds approximately 80,000 distinct CDR3 sequences, with over 9% as singletons. The sequences come from whole blood, collected at baseline. All receptors come from an adult who was a healthcare worker with PCR-confirmed SARS-CoV-2 infection or an uninfected control (not recorded which).

This clonotype was observed at least ten times. The rearrangement joins TRBV9 to TRBJ1-1, with D unclear. The CDR3 has 15 residues. Trimming took 0 bases from V and 0 from J, leaving 9 bases between them. Germline V gene data show CDR1 as SGDLS and CDR2 as YYNGEE. For the CDR3, the DNA is TGTGCCAGCAGCGTAGCCCCAGCCGTGAACACTGAAGCTTTCTTT. Protein product: CASSVAPAVNTEAFF.

This clonotype was detected only a few times. The J gene is TRBJ2-3, the V gene TRBV6-1; TRBD2 agrees at 9 bases. The V segment lost 8 bases and the J segment 5 bases; nucleotides outside the gene matches: 11. Germline CDR1 MNHNS, CDR2 SASEGT. The length of the CDR3 is 15 residues. The CDR3 coding sequence is TGTGCCAGCGAGGATGCGGCGGGGGGGCGAGATACGCAGTATTTT. Translation gives CASEDAAGGRDTQYF.

This clonotype was counted a few times. The chain couples TRBV24-1 to TRBJ2-3; perhaps TRBD2 as D (5 bases). Trimming took off 4 bases at V and 8 bases at J, with 12 bases between the two ends. The germline V gene has CDR1 KGHDR and CDR2 SFDVKD. The CDR3 consists of 13 residues. The CDR3 sequence: CATSDPLRGTQYF. The CDR3 DNA follows: TGTGCCACCAGTGACCCGCTTCGGGGTACGCAGTATTTT.

Ten or more counts support this clonotype. V and J are TRBV6-2 or TRBV6-3 and TRBJ1-5; the D is unclear. The V end was cut by 6 bases, the J end by 2 bases, with 20 bases between. Germline CDR1 is MNHEY and CDR2 is SVGEGT. The CDR3 contains 17 residues. The DNA of the CDR3 is TGTGCCAGCAGGGCACTGGTTGACTATCCACGCAATCAGCCCCAGCATTTT. Residues: CASRALVDYPRNQPQHF.

Only a few counts were recorded for this clonotype. The chain has TRBV27 and TRBJ1-1, with TRBD1 as a possible D gene (6 bases). Trimming cost V 7 bases and J 1 base, with 16 bases left between them. From germline, CDR1 is MNHEY and CDR2 SMNVEV (reference sequence). The CDR3 has 15 residues. DNA of the CDR3: TGTGCCAGCAACGAATTCGGGGGGGCGAACACTGAAGCTTTCTTT. Translating gives CASNEFGGANTEAFF.